Shown below are 20 T cell receptor beta chains from a single sample sequenced in a study of chronic HIV infection and antiretroviral therapy (dated by TCRdb to between 2015 and 2016). Receptor amplification or capture employed 5' RACE. Sequencer: Illumina MiSeq. Through fastp at Q25 and MiXCR, TCRdb rebuilt clones from the public reads, retaining in-frame beta chains. Rows merge per CDR3 protein into single entries with the most common DNA and genes. This sample is represented by more than 25,000 distinct CDR3 sequences; around 8.6% of them were singletons. The ten largest clones take up about 2.5% of the sample. Sequencing was done on a sample of peripheral blood. The receptors stem from an adult who had HIV and had not received antiretroviral therapy, or was an uninfected healthy control (not recorded which).

This clonotype was seen only a few times. The chain joins TRBV7-2 to TRBJ1-5; no definite D call. This CDR3 spans 14 amino acids. V was clipped by 1 base and J by 4 bases, with 8 bases between them. In germline, CDR1 is SGHTA, CDR2 FQGNSA. CDR3 DNA: TGTGCCAGCAGCTTAGAGGCCAGGAATCAGCCCCAGCATTTT. Translated: CASSLEARNQPQHF. Complete variable domain (other parts from reference TRBV7-2 and TRBJ1-5): GAGVSQSPSNKVTEKGKDVELRCDPISGHTALYWYRQSLGQGLEFLIYFQGNSAPDKSGLPSDRFSAERTGGSVSTLTIQRTQQEDSAVYLCASSLEARNQPQHFGDGTRLSIL.

In its sample, this clonotype was seen many times. The rearrangement links TRBV7-2 to TRBJ1-1; 8 positions match TRBD1. The CDR3 runs 16 residues. V lost 4 bases and J lost 5; bases outside the gene matches: 12. Germline CDR1 reads SGHTA; CDR2 reads FQGNSA. The CDR3 coding sequence is TGTGCCAGCAGCTCGTGGACAGGGCTGATTAGGACTGAAGCTTTCTTT. Translated, it gives CASSSWTGLIRTEAFF.

This clonotype came up many times. The chain links TRBV15 to TRBJ2-7, with 7 bases identical to TRBD1. Germline trimming cut 2 bases from V and 4 bases from J; bases unmatched to any gene: 2. The CDR3 extends over 13 amino acids. Per the germline V gene, CDR1 is LNHNV and CDR2 is YYDKDF (reference sequence). The DNA of the CDR3 is TGTGCCACCAGCAGAACAGGGGTTTACGAGCAGTACTTC. This gives the protein CATSRTGVYEQYF.

This clonotype was detected many times. The chain joins TRBV4-2 to TRBJ1-4; a possible D gene is TRBD1 (6 bases). This CDR3 is 16 amino acids long. Trimming cost V 0 bases and J 4 bases, with 12 bases left between them. CDR1 LGHNA and CDR2 YNFKEQ come from the germline V gene. CDR3 protein: CASSQDRGRDNEKLFF. The CDR3 region has the DNA TGTGCCAGCAGCCAAGATCGGGGGCGTGATAATGAAAAACTGTTTTTT.

This clonotype was counted a few times. The rearrangement uses TRBV6-2 or TRBV6-3 and TRBJ2-7; TRBD2 aligns across 8 bases. Losses at the gene ends were 1 base for V and 1 base for J; bases not matched to a gene: 3. Germline V CDR1 and CDR2: MNHEY, SVGEGT. CDR3 size: 15 residues. The CDR3 loop reads CASSYYSSGSYEQYF. CDR3 DNA sequence: TGTGCCAGCAGTTACTACTCTAGCGGGTCCTACGAGCAGTACTTC.

This clonotype was observed a few times. The rearrangement joins TRBV12-3 or TRBV12-4 to TRBJ2-3; D unclear. V was shortened by 5 bases and J by 2 bases, with 8 bases between the two germline ends. CDR3 length: 13 residues. The CDR3: CASSLGLTDTQYF. For the CDR3, the DNA is TGTGCCAGCAGTCTCGGGCTCACAGATACGCAGTATTTT.

This clonotype was detected a few times. The chain recombines TRBV29-1 with TRBJ2-5; weak D call: TRBD1 (5 bases). Trimming removed 2 bases at V and 2 bases at J, with 9 bases between. The CDR3 consists of 13 residues. CDR1 and CDR2 from the germline V gene are SQVTM and ANQGSEA. The CDR3 sequence: CSVEWGLQETQYF. CDR3 nucleotide sequence: TGCAGCGTTGAATGGGGCCTGCAAGAGACCCAGTACTTC.

This clonotype was seen only a few times. V usage is TRBV5-1 and J usage is TRBJ1-2, with D hard to call. This CDR3 contains 13 residues. V was clipped by 0 bases and J by 8 bases, with 11 bases between them. Germline V CDR1 and CDR2: SGHRS, YFSETQ. This CDR3 is CASSLAPDGGYTF. The CDR3 coding sequence is TGCGCCAGCAGCTTGGCCCCAGACGGGGGCTACACCTTC.

This clonotype was seen repeatedly, ten times or more. This rearrangement joins TRBV10-3 to TRBJ2-1; D unclear. The CDR3 contains 15 residues. The germline V gene encodes CDR1 ENHRY and CDR2 SYGVKD. Trimming shortened V by 6 bases and J by 6 bases, and 18 bases separated the two germline ends. CDR3 sequence: CAISTYSRQANEQFF. The CDR3 bases are TGTGCCATCAGCACCTATTCCCGACAAGCCAATGAGCAGTTCTTC.

There are a few counts of this clonotype. The chain is built from TRBV14 and TRBJ1-3; D is unclear. There are 12 residues in the CDR3. V was pared by 5 bases and J by 2 bases, with 4 bases between. The V gene's germline CDR1 is SGHDN and CDR2 FVKESK. CDR3 in amino acids: CASSGTGNTIYF. CDR3 coding DNA: TGTGCCAGCAGCGGAACTGGAAACACCATATATTTT.

This clonotype turned up a few times. The chain employs TRBV7-3 and TRBJ2-7; 9 positions match TRBD1. Germline assignment: CDR1 SGHTA and CDR2 FQGTGA. Trimming cost V 0 bases and J 1 base; bases outside gene matches: 1. The CDR3 contains 15 residues. This CDR3 reads CASSLTGTGSYEQYF. The CDR3 nucleotides are TGTGCCAGCAGCTTAACTGGGACAGGGTCCTACGAGCAGTACTTC.

This clonotype was detected ten times or more. The gene calls are TRBV4-3 and TRBJ2-7, with D perhaps matching TRBD1 (6 bases). The germline V gene encodes CDR1 LGHNA and CDR2 YSLEER. V was trimmed by 4 bases and J by 2 bases, leaving 15 bases between them. This CDR3 has 15 amino acids. CDR3 coding DNA: TGCGCCAGCAGCCTATCGGACCAGGGGCCCTACGAGCAGTACTTC. It encodes CASSLSDQGPYEQYF.

This clonotype was observed many times. V usage is TRBV15 and J usage is TRBJ2-2, with unresolved D. The germline V and J ends were trimmed by 0 bases and 15 bases, with 14 bases remaining between them. CDR3 size: 13 residues. Germline CDR1 LNHNV, CDR2 YYDKDF (reference sequence). CDR3 sequence reads: CATSRDRVPPLFF. The DNA of the CDR3 is TGTGCCACCAGCAGAGATAGGGTGCCCCCTTTGTTTTTT. Filled out from reference TRBV15 and TRBJ2-2, the complete variable domain reads DAMVIQNPRYQVTQFGKPVTLSCSQTLNHNVMYWYQQKSSQAPKLLFHYYDKDFNNEADTPDNFQSRRPNTSFCFLDIRSPGLGDTAMYLCATSRDRVPPLFFGEGSRLTVL.

In this sample, this clonotype turned up many times. The J gene is TRBJ2-5, the V gene TRBV9, with 7 bases fitting TRBD2. This CDR3 has 13 amino acids. Germline V gene sequence: CDR1 SGDLS, CDR2 YYNGEE. V lost 3 bases, J lost 2 bases, and 1 base stayed unmatched. The CDR3, as DNA: TGTGCCAGCAGCGCCGGGGGGCAAGAGACCCAGTACTTC. This codes for CASSAGGQETQYF.

V gene TRBV5-1 combines with J gene TRBJ1-5, with D uncertain. V shed 1 base and J shed 6 bases, with 11 bases lying between them. CDR1 and CDR2 (germline): SGHRS, YFSETQ. The CDR3 totals 14 residues. The CDR3 sequence is CASSLTGSGQPQHF. CDR3 DNA: TGCGCCAGCAGCTTGACCGGGTCAGGTCAGCCCCAGCATTTT.

This clonotype was seen more than once but under ten times. This chain joins TRBV28 and TRBJ2-6; 9 nucleotides align to TRBD1. Germline values: CDR1 MDHEN, CDR2 SYDVKM. The CDR3 is 15 amino acids. The ends lost 5 bases at V and 3 bases at J; junction bases unmatched: 2. CDR3 nucleotide sequence: TGTGCCAGCAGTCACAGGGGGCTTGGGGCCAACGTCCTGACTTTC. Its translation: CASSHRGLGANVLTF.

V and J are TRBV4-2 and TRBJ2-5; a weak D match, TRBD2 (6 bases). The CDR3 runs 14 residues. Germline V gene lookup returns CDR1 LGHNA and CDR2 YNFKEQ. V lost 3 bases and J 3 bases, leaving 11 bases between the germline ends. The CDR3 reads CASSQHREEETQYF. The DNA of the CDR3 is TGTGCCAGCAGCCAGCATAGGGAGGAAGAGACCCAGTACTTC.

Ten or more counts support this clonotype. The rearrangement links TRBV2 to TRBJ2-1, with 9 bases aligning to TRBD1. There are 11 residues in the CDR3. In germline, CDR1 is SNHLY, CDR2 FYNNEI. CDR3 sequence reads: CAGTGYNEQFF. The CDR3 nucleotides read TGTGCGGGGACAGGGTATAATGAGCAGTTCTTC.

This chain uses TRBV7-9 with TRBJ1-6; D remains unclear. Trimming pared 1 base from V and 7 bases from J, leaving 11 bases between. Germline-derived CDR1 and CDR2 are SEHNR and FQNEAQ (reference sequence). CDR3 length: 15 residues. DNA for the CDR3: TGTGCCAGCAGCTTAGGACCTGGTGGCAATTCACCCCTCCACTTT. Encoded protein: CASSLGPGGNSPLHF.

This clonotype was picked up a small number of times. The gene calls are TRBV27 and TRBJ1-2; tentative D call: TRBD1 (5 bases). Trimming left V 7 bases short and J 10 bases short, with 19 bases between. There are 13 residues in the CDR3. The germline CDR1 and CDR2 sequences are MNHEY and SMNVEV (reference sequence). Written as DNA, the CDR3 is TGTGCCAGCATAGGAGAAGGGGCCACGTCCTACACCTTC. This gives the protein CASIGEGATSYTF.